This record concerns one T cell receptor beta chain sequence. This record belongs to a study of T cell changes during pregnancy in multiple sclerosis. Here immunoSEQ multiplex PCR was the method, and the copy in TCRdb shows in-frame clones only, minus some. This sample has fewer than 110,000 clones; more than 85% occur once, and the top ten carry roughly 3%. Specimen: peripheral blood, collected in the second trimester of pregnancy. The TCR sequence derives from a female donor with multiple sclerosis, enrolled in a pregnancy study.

CDR3 sequence: CASSLGTLSTNEKLFF. The CDR3 nucleotides read TGCGCCAGCAGCTTAGGGACTCTATCAACTAATGAAAAACTGTTTTTT. This sequence joins TRBV5-1 and TRBJ1-4, with D possibly matching TRBD1 (5 bases). The V end was cut by 2 bases, the J end by 0 bases, with 11 bases between. Germline V gives CDR1 SGHRS, CDR2 YFSETQ. CDR3 length: 16 amino acids.